Below are 8 T cell receptor beta chains sequenced from a single sample in a study of patients and donors after allogeneic stem cell transplantation. TCRdb reprocessed the RT-PCR reads with MiXCR, giving one entry per CDR3 protein. Counted here are over 130,000 distinct CDR3 sequences, approximately 35% occurring once; the ten biggest clones make up roughly 52%. Specimen: blood, either unsorted or a sorted T cell fraction (not recorded which). These receptors were collected from a human donor who was either an allogeneic HSCT recipient or a stem cell or donor lymphocyte infusion donor (not recorded which). It is not recorded whose cells these are; they may come from a transplant donor.

The V call is TRBV27, the J call TRBJ2-5; 7 bases fit TRBD2. J was trimmed by 5 bases and V by 4 bases; bases with no gene match: 13. The CDR3 contains 16 residues. Per germline, CDR1 MNHEY and CDR2 SMNVEV (reference sequence). The CDR3 spells CASSSRMRERVETQYF. The CDR3 DNA reads as TGTGCCAGCAGTTCCAGAATGCGGGAGCGGGTGGAGACCCAGTACTTC.

This chain joins TRBV5-6 and TRBJ2-1; TRBD2 might be the D (6 bases). V was clipped by 0 bases and J by 5 bases, with 12 bases between them. The CDR3 spans 15 residues. CDR1 and CDR2 (germline): SGHDT, YYEEEE. This CDR3 is CASSLDGGAHNEQFF. The CDR3 bases are TGTGCCAGCAGCTTGGACGGGGGAGCTCACAATGAGCAGTTCTTC.

This chain joins TRBV7-9 and TRBJ1-1; D remains unclear. Germline CDR1 reads SEHNR; CDR2 reads FQNEAQ (reference sequence). The CDR3 is 17 amino acids. Trimming stripped 2 bases from V and 0 bases from J, with 16 bases between. CDR3 nucleotide sequence: TGTGCCAGCAGCTTAATCGTCGCCCGAGGCATGAACACTGAAGCTTTCTTT. Protein: CASSLIVARGMNTEAFF.

The sample holds a few counts of this clonotype. This chain uses TRBV20-1 with TRBJ1-1; D call uncertain. Germline CDR1 is DFQATT and CDR2 is SNEGSKA (reference sequence). The CDR3 has 13 amino acids. The germline V and J ends were trimmed by 1 base and 3 bases, with 9 bases remaining between them. CDR3 coding DNA: TGCAGTGCTAGAGGTTTGAGGGACACTGAAGCTTTCTTT. Translated, it gives CSARGLRDTEAFF.

V gene TRBV7-9 combines with J gene TRBJ1-3, with TRBD1 identical over 8 bases. CDR1 and CDR2 (germline): SEHNR, FQNEAQ (reference sequence). The CDR3 is made up of 14 amino acids. J gave up 4 bases and V 3 bases, and 2 bases lay outside the gene matches. CDR3 DNA sequence: TGTGCCAGCAGCTTGGGGACAGGAGGAAACACCATATATTTT. This encodes CASSLGTGGNTIYF.

The chain joins TRBV6-1 to TRBJ2-7, with D possibly being TRBD1 (5 bases). In germline, CDR1 is MNHNS, CDR2 SASEGT. The V gene lost 1 base and the J gene lost 3 bases, with 7 bases spanning the gap. The CDR3 sequence is 13 residues long. CDR3 DNA sequence: TGTGCCAGCAGTGAAGGGGGCAGCTACGAGCAGTACTTC. Amino acids: CASSEGGSYEQYF.

The genes are TRBV12-3 or TRBV12-4 and TRBJ2-1; D is undetermined. Trimming stripped 5 bases from V and 7 bases from J, with 12 bases between. CDR3 length: 13 amino acids. For the CDR3, the DNA is TGTGCCAGCAGTCCCTATGGGTTAAATGAGCAGTTCTTC. It yields the protein CASSPYGLNEQFF.

This clonotype was counted only a few times. The chain carries TRBV20-1 and TRBJ1-5, with 11 positions matching TRBD1. The CDR3 extends over 18 amino acids. The germline CDR1 and CDR2 sequences are DFQATT and SNEGSKA (reference sequence). The J segment lost 0 bases and the V segment lost 6 bases, leaving 13 bases of the junction unmatched. The CDR3 reads CSASGLGTGGYSNQPQHF. CDR3 coding DNA: TGCAGTGCCTCTGGTTTAGGGACAGGGGGTTATAGCAATCAGCCCCAGCATTTT.